These 28 T cell receptor beta chains were all obtained from the same sample, sequenced in a study of cytomegalovirus exposure and HLA in healthy donors. Vbeta (60) and Jbeta (13) primers were used in the PCR. This table comes from immunoSEQ multiplex PCR, and its TCRdb copy is limited to in-frame clones, with some not included. Of 200,000 to 250,000 clones in the sample, 83% were seen once. Sequencing was performed on PBMCs. Every receptor here comes from a girl between 10 and 17 years old in good health and CMV-seronegative.

The rearrangement joins TRBV6-5 to TRBJ2-5; TRBD1 matches 7 bases. The J call is doubtful: the DNA matches TRBJ2-7 better. The CDR3 covers 14 residues. The germline CDR1 and CDR2 sequences are MNHEY and SVGAGI. Here the CDR3 reads CASSNRQGIYEQYF. Written as DNA, the CDR3 is TGTGCCAGCAGCAACCGACAGGGAATCTACGAGCAGTACTTC.

The genes are TRBV7-9 and TRBJ2-6, with 7 positions matching TRBD1. Germline CDR1 and CDR2: SEHNR and FQNEAQ (reference sequence). Trimming at V came to 3 bases and at J to 1 base, leaving 9 bases not matched to a gene. The CDR3 extends over 18 amino acids. In DNA, the CDR3 is TGTGCCAGCAGCTTCGGACAGGAGTTAATATCTGGGGCCAACGTCCTGACTTTC. Translating it yields CASSFGQELISGANVLTF.

This clone was found once. The chain uses TRBV9 and TRBJ2-1, with 8 positions matching TRBD2. The V segment lost 4 bases and the J segment 6 bases; nucleotides outside the gene matches: 12. Germline CDR1 SGDLS, CDR2 YYNGEE. CDR3 length equals 16 residues. CDR3: CASSPPGGGTSNEQFF. In DNA, the CDR3 is TGTGCCAGCAGCCCCCCCGGGGGTGGGACTAGCAATGAGCAGTTCTTC.

This clone was detected only once. J is TRBJ2-7 and V is TRBV7-3, with 13 bases lining up with TRBD2. The V gene's germline CDR1 is SGHTA and CDR2 FQGTGA. The J segment lost 4 bases and the V segment lost 5 bases, leaving 2 bases of the junction unmatched. The CDR3 is 14 residues long. The CDR3 reads CASSPTSGGYEQYF. The CDR3, as DNA: TGTGCCAGCAGCCCGACTAGCGGGGGGTACGAGCAGTACTTC.

The V and J genes are TRBV6-1 and TRBJ1-1; D is uncertain. Looked up from germline, CDR1 is MNHNS and CDR2 is SASEGT. This CDR3 region has 13 residues. V lost 7 bases to trimming and J lost 1 base, with 10 bases between them. Here the CDR3 reads CASTLSGNTEAFF. DNA of the CDR3: TGTGCCAGCACCTTATCGGGGAACACTGAAGCTTTCTTT.

The genes are TRBV6-6 and TRBJ1-5; 7 positions match TRBD1. The CDR3 totals 15 residues. V was clipped by 1 base and J by 6 bases; unmatched bases: 6. Germline loops: CDR1 MNHNY, CDR2 SVGAGI (reference sequence). Written as DNA, the CDR3 is TGTGCCAGCAGTTACTACCCGGGGGACAGTCAGCCCCAGCATTTT. Protein: CASSYYPGDSQPQHF.

This clone was counted between two and nine times. The chain joins TRBV4-2 to TRBJ1-5, with 7 bases identical to TRBD1. CDR1 and CDR2 (germline): LGHNA, YNFKEQ. This CDR3 region has 16 residues. V trimming: 0 bases; J trimming: 4 bases; junction bases outside the gene matches: 6. The CDR3 region is CASSQDGTAPNQPQHF. The CDR3 DNA reads TGTGCCAGCAGCCAAGACGGGACAGCCCCTAATCAGCCCCAGCATTTT.

This clone was picked up one time. The chain combines TRBV10-1 with TRBJ2-1; TRBD2 matches 10 bases. This CDR3 is built from 15 residues. V trimming: 2 bases; J trimming: 3 bases; junction bases outside the gene matches: 1. CDR1 is WNHNN, CDR2 SYGVQD, per germline (reference sequence). The CDR3 DNA reads as TGCGCCAGCAGTGAGGGACTAGCGGTCTACAATGAGCAGTTCTTC. Amino acid sequence: CASSEGLAVYNEQFF.

Points on this clone: This may come from a read error, since a much larger clone is one base off. Other DNA sequences in this specimen translate into the identical CDR3. The CDR3 reads CASSLTGSSYEQYF. The CDR3 coding sequence is TGTGCCAGCAGCTTAACAGGGAGCTCCTACGAGCAGTACTTC. The chain employs TRBV7-2 and TRBJ2-7; D is perhaps TRBD1 (6 bases). Looked up from germline, CDR1 is SGHTA and CDR2 is FQGNSA. The CDR3 sequence is 14 residues long. Trimming shortened V by 2 bases and J by 0 bases, and 8 bases separated the two germline ends.

The chain employs TRBV4-1 and TRBJ2-5; 9 bases are a match to TRBD2. This CDR3 is built from 14 residues. CDR1 is MGHRA, CDR2 YSYEKL, per germline. Trimming cost V 1 base and J 3 bases; bases outside gene matches: 0. CDR3 in amino acids: CASSQGLAEETQYF. CDR3 DNA sequence: TGCGCCAGCAGCCAAGGACTAGCGGAAGAGACCCAGTACTTC.

The chain recombines TRBV18 with TRBJ2-1; D is possibly TRBD2 (6 bases). Germline CDR1 KGHSH, CDR2 LQKENI. The CDR3 length is 15 residues. V was pared by 5 bases and J by 4 bases, with 15 bases between. CDR3 in amino acids: CASSLLASSYNEQFF. In DNA, the CDR3 is TGTGCCAGCTCATTACTAGCCTCCTCTTACAATGAGCAGTTCTTC.

J is TRBJ2-2 and V is TRBV5-5; no definite D call. The CDR3 is 13 residues long. CDR1 and CDR2 from the germline V gene are SGHKS and YYEKEE (reference sequence). V was pared by 0 bases and J by 4 bases, with 4 bases between. CDR3 nucleotides: TGTGCCAGCAGCTTGGCCAGCACCGGGGAGCTGTTTTTT. It specifies CASSLASTGELFF.

The chain couples TRBV4-3 to TRBJ1-4; perhaps TRBD1 as D (6 bases). The germline gives CDR1 LGHNA, CDR2 YSLEER. The CDR3 totals 13 residues. Trimming removed 0 bases at V and 16 bases at J, with 15 bases between. CDR3 residues: CASSQDTTGWQFF. The CDR3 DNA reads as TGCGCCAGCAGCCAAGATACTACAGGGTGGCAGTTTTTT.

V usage is TRBV7-3 and J usage is TRBJ2-1; TRBD2 agrees at 7 bases. The CDR3 length is 17 residues. Germline trimming cut 1 base from V and 4 bases from J; bases unmatched to any gene: 10. Germline CDR1 and CDR2: SGHTA and FQGTGA. In nucleotides, the CDR3 is TGTGCCAGCAGCTTAATCAGCGGGGCAAGCACATACAATGAGCAGTTCTTC. It specifies CASSLISGASTYNEQFF.

The table lists this clone with a few counts. CDR3 sequence (DNA): TGTGCCAGCAGCCCAGGCATTGGAAGGCCGGTAGAGCAGTACTTC. It is translated as CASSPGIGRPVEQYF. This chain joins TRBV7-9 and TRBJ2-7, with unresolved D. CDR1 is SEHNR, CDR2 FQNEAQ, per germline (reference sequence). The CDR3 has 15 residues. With 5 bases removed from V and 7 bases from J, the gap between germline ends came to 21 bases.

The V call is TRBV11-1, the J call TRBJ2-5; possibly TRBD1 for D (5 bases). In germline, CDR1 is SGHAT, CDR2 FQDESV (reference sequence). The CDR3 sequence is 14 residues long. V lost 1 base and J 9 bases, leaving 15 bases between the germline ends. In DNA, the CDR3 is TGTGCCAGCAGCTTAGGCAGCCAGGGAATATCCCAGTACTTC. Amino acids: CASSLGSQGISQYF.

The V and J genes are TRBV19 and TRBJ2-3, with 11 bases identical to TRBD2. CDR3 length: 16 residues. V lost 9 bases, J lost 4 bases, and 12 bases stayed unmatched. CDR1 and CDR2 from the germline V gene are LNHDA and SQIVND (reference sequence). The CDR3 coding sequence is TGTGCCAGCAAAGTTAGAGGACTAGCGGGCTCAGATACGCAGTATTTT. This gives the protein CASKVRGLAGSDTQYF. Full variable domain (rest looked up from reference TRBV19 and TRBJ2-3): DGGITQSPKYLFRKEGQNVTLSCEQNLNHDAMYWYRQDPGQGLRLIYYSQIVNDFQKGDIAEGYSVSREKKESFPLTVTSAQKNPTAFYLCASKVRGLAGSDTQYFGPGTRLTVL.

The chain combines TRBV5-8 with TRBJ1-1; TRBD1 is a possible D gene (5 bases). CDR1 and CDR2 (germline): SGHTS, YDEGEE. CDR3 size: 18 residues. Trimming left V 4 bases short and J 4 bases short, with 26 bases between. CDR3 bases: TGTGCCAGCAGCCCCCTTTCAGGGATCCCGTCGCACCGCACTGAAGCTTTCTTT. Residues: CASSPLSGIPSHRTEAFF.

This chain uses TRBV6-4 with TRBJ1-5; D call uncertain. Germline loops: CDR1 MRHNA, CDR2 SNTAGT. The CDR3 runs 11 residues. The CDR3 is CENQGNQPQHF. The CDR3 DNA follows: TGTGAAAACCAGGGCAATCAGCCCCAGCATTTT.

This clone was observed a few times. This chain links TRBV19 with TRBJ1-1; a weak D match, TRBD1 (5 bases). CDR1 LNHDA and CDR2 SQIVND come from the germline V gene (reference sequence). The CDR3 extends over 14 amino acids. Between the trimmed V and J ends, which lost 7 bases and 3 bases, there was a span of 15 bases. The DNA for the CDR3 is TGTGCCAGTACCCTGGGGACGGGGGACACTGAAGCTTTCTTT. Its protein is CASTLGTGDTEAFF.

The chain couples TRBV5-6 to TRBJ2-7; D is perhaps TRBD2 (5 bases). In germline, CDR1 is SGHDT, CDR2 YYEEEE. Deletions cut 3 bases from V and 6 bases from J, with 25 bases between. The CDR3 extends over 17 amino acids. This chain's CDR3 is CASSWRPEVSATGEQYF. Written as DNA, the CDR3 is TGTGCCAGCAGCTGGAGGCCAGAGGTCAGCGCGACGGGCGAGCAGTACTTC.

The V call is TRBV4-1, the J call TRBJ2-7; TRBD1 aligns across 9 bases. This CDR3 region has 16 residues. The ends lost 3 bases at V and 2 bases at J; junction bases unmatched: 8. Germline V CDR1 and CDR2: MGHRA, YSYEKL. The CDR3, as DNA: TGCGCCAGCAGCCACCCCACGGGACAGGGTGCCTACGAGCAGTACTTC. Translated, it gives CASSHPTGQGAYEQYF.

V and J are TRBV13 and TRBJ2-1, with TRBD1 matching 9 bases. CDR3 size: 16 residues. The V gene's germline CDR1 is PRHDT and CDR2 FYEKMQ (reference sequence). The V and J ends lost 5 bases and 8 bases, in that order; junction bases with no gene match: 13. The CDR3 is CASSPKDRGAGHEQFF. The CDR3 bases are TGTGCCAGCAGCCCTAAAGACAGGGGGGCTGGTCATGAGCAGTTCTTC.

V gene TRBV5-6 combines with J gene TRBJ2-5; 9 bases match TRBD2. From germline, CDR1 is SGHDT and CDR2 YYEEEE. CDR3 length equals 15 residues. V gave up 0 bases and J gave up 4 bases; unmatched junction bases: 4. DNA of the CDR3: TGTGCCAGCAGCTTGGCGGGACTAGCAGGAGAGACCCAGTACTTC. Protein product: CASSLAGLAGETQYF. Drawing the rest from reference TRBV5-6 and TRBJ2-5, the complete variable domain is DAGVTQSPTHLIKTRGQQVTLRCSPKSGHDTVSWYQQALGQGPQFIFQYYEEEERQRGNFPDRFSGHQFPNYSSELNVNALLLGDSALYLCASSLAGLAGETQYFGPGTRLLVL.

This chain uses TRBV28 with TRBJ2-2, with 8 nucleotides matching TRBD2. Germline V gene sequence: CDR1 MDHEN, CDR2 SYDVKM. V lost 4 bases, J lost 5 bases, and 9 bases stayed unmatched. This CDR3 region has 16 residues. The CDR3 loop reads CASSSSGVAGTGELFF. In DNA form, the CDR3 reads TGTGCCAGCAGTTCCTCGGGGGTAGCGGGAACCGGGGAGCTGTTTTTT.

The CDR3 reads CASSFRGLDTQYF. The CDR3 DNA reads TGTGCCAGCAGTTTCAGGGGGCTAGATACGCAGTATTTT. The chain couples TRBV28 to TRBJ2-3, with TRBD1 identical over 8 bases. The CDR3 sequence is 13 residues long. Germline-derived CDR1 and CDR2 are MDHEN and SYDVKM. The V gene end was trimmed by 3 bases and the J gene end by 5 bases; junction bases not matched to a gene: 1.

The gene calls are TRBV20-1 and TRBJ2-1; D gene ambiguous. The CDR3 loop spans 11 amino acids. The germline V gene encodes CDR1 DFQATT and CDR2 SNEGSKA (reference sequence). Trimming removed 4 bases at V and 13 bases at J, with 14 bases between. The CDR3: CSANPRNQQFF. For the CDR3, the DNA is TGCAGTGCTAACCCGCGGAATCAACAGTTCTTC.

V is TRBV28 and J is TRBJ1-2; a possible D gene is TRBD1 (6 bases). Germline CDR1 reads MDHEN; CDR2 reads SYDVKM. V lost 3 bases to trimming and J lost 6 bases, with 17 bases between them. This CDR3 region has 15 residues. CDR3 DNA: TGTGCCAGCAGTTTTTCGGGGGGCGCTTCTCATGGCTACACCTTC. Protein sequence: CASSFSGGASHGYTF.